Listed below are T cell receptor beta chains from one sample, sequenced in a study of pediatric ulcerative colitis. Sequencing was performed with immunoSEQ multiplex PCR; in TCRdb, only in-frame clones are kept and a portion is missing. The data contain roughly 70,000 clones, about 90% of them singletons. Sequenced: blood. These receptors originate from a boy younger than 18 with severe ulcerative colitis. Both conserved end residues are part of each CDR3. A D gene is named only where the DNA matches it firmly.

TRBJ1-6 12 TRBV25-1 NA CASSDYNSPLHF
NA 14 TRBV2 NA CASRKEVLTYEQYF
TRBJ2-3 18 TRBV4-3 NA CASSQALLTLTDTDTQYF
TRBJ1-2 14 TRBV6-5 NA CASRQPNRGTGYTF
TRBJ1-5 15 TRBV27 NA CASRSFGGSNQPQHF
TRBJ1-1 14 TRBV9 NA CASSPFRLGTEAFF
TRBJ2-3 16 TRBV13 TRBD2 CASTPRSSGRTDTQYF
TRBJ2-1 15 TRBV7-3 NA CASSLTAGTPNEQFF
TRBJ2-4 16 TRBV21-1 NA CASSNPGRGAKNIQYF
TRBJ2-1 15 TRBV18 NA CASSELVSSYNEQFF
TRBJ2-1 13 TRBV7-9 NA CASSSGAYNEQFF
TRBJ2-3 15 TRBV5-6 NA CASSRGTASTDTQYF
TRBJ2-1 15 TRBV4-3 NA CASSEERASYNEQFF
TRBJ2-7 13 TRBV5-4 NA CASSPAPLFEQYF
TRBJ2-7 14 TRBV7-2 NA CASRNDIWSYEQYF
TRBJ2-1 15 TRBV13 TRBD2 CASSGTSGGFYEQFF
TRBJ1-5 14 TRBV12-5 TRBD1 CASGLAYRGQPQHF
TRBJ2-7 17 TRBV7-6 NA CASSLVAGDYLGYEQYF
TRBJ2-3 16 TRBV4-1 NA CASSQDLGLHTDTQYF
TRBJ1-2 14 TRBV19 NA CASSILDSDYGYTF
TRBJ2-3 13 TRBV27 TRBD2 CASTPGAGVTQYF
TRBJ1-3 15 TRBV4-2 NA CASSQDTGSGNTIYF
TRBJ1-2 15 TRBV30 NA CAWPRSGGGRGGYTF
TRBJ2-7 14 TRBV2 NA CASSVEYSPSEQYF
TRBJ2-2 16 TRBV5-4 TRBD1 CASSSRTGLNTGELFF
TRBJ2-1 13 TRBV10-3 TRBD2 CAIGLASYNEQFF
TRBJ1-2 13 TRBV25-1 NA CASSAGALGGYTF
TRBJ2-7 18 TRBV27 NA CASSPLNQLRDGSYEQYF
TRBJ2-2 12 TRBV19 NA CASSIYGGELFF
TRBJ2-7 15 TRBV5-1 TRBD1 CASSTWTGPGYEQYF
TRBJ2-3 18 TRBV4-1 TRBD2 CASSQGLAGGAGTDTQYF
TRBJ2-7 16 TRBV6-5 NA CASSYSLQALSYEQYF
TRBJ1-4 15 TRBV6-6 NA CASSSDAGRAEKLFF
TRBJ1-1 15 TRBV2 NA CASSIDGRLNTEAFF
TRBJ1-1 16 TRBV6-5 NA CASSYVSGTFNTEAFF
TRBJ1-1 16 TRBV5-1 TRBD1 CASRQDRGLKGTEAFF
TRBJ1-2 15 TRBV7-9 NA CASSLMAGANYGYTF
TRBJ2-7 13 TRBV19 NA CASSPNLGYEQYF
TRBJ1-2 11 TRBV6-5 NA CASSNSYGYTF